This T cell receptor beta chain was sequenced during a study of shared T cell receptors in the human thymus. Trimming shortened V by 1 base and J by 7 bases, and 19 bases separated the two germline ends. This CDR3 contains 17 residues. The germline V gene encodes CDR1 LNHDA and CDR2 SQIVND (reference sequence). The method was immunoSEQ multiplex PCR; TCRdb's version includes in-frame clones alone and lacks a portion of them. The sample carries 700,000 or so clones, 75% to 90% recorded once. The data were also submitted as part of a second study, on human thymus T cells. That source adds: Those donating were healthy Finnish infants in corrective surgery for congenital heart defects. Thymic samples were excised during corrective heart operations. An apparent bias in V and J gene usage was seen in thymic and blood repertoires. Related research found strongly overlapping thymic repertoires in unrelated individuals.

Sequencing input: thymocytes. The genes are TRBV19 and TRBJ2-2, with a possible D match to TRBD1 (5 bases). This receptor was taken from a girl less than two years old with a congenital heart defect. CDR3 bases: TGTGCCAGTAGTATAGTACCCCCCAGGGTCCCGAGCGGGGAGCTGTTTTTT. It translates to CASSIVPPRVPSGELFF.